The rows below give T cell receptor beta chains drawn from one sample of a study of cytomegalovirus exposure and HLA in healthy donors. Produced via immunoSEQ multiplex PCR; TCRdb's table is partial and in-frame only. The table has almost 200,000 clones, roughly three quarters seen once. Specimen: PBMCs. All receptors derive from a woman in her 30s in good health and CMV-seronegative. Each CDR3 is given with its conserved first and last residue. The order of the fields is J gene, clone size, CDR3 length, D gene, V gene, CDR3 protein, CDR3 DNA. D genes are given only for firm matches. Size is stated for part of the rows, as once, few or many counts, or as a class when the clone is expanded.

j_gene: TRBJ1-1
abundance: -
len: 12
d_gene: -
v_gene: TRBV7-9
CDR3aa: CASSFVDSEAFF
CDR3nt: TGTGCCAGCAGCTTCGTGGACTCTGAAGCTTTCTTT

j_gene: TRBJ2-1
abundance: -
len: 16
d_gene: TRBD2
v_gene: TRBV7-8
CDR3aa: CASSPSGGGSYNEQFF
CDR3nt: TGTGCCAGCAGCCCTAGTGGGGGGGGCTCCTACAATGAGCAGTTCTTC

j_gene: TRBJ2-2
abundance: few
len: 12
d_gene: -
v_gene: TRBV6-5
CDR3aa: CANPGQTGELFF
CDR3nt: TGTGCCAATCCCGGACAAACCGGGGAGCTGTTTTTT

j_gene: TRBJ2-1
abundance: -
len: 12
d_gene: TRBD1
v_gene: TRBV30
CDR3aa: CAWRPLGTGSLF
CDR3nt: TGTGCCTGGCGGCCCCTAGGGACAGGGTCCCTCTTC

j_gene: TRBJ2-7
abundance: -
len: 15
d_gene: TRBD1
v_gene: TRBV10-1
CDR3aa: CARPSGQEVPYEQYF
CDR3nt: TGCGCCAGGCCCTCGGGACAGGAGGTTCCCTACGAGCAGTACTTC

j_gene: TRBJ1-2
abundance: -
len: 14
d_gene: TRBD1
v_gene: TRBV19
CDR3aa: CASSIGTGFYGYTF
CDR3nt: TGTGCCAGTAGTATCGGGACAGGGTTCTATGGCTACACCTTC

j_gene: TRBJ2-7
abundance: -
len: 11
d_gene: TRBD1
v_gene: TRBV27
CDR3aa: CASSSDRAEYF
CDR3nt: TGTGCCAGCAGTTCGGACAGGGCGGAGTACTTC

j_gene: TRBJ2-7
abundance: -
len: 13
d_gene: -
v_gene: TRBV2
CDR3aa: CASSGTSFYEQYF
CDR3nt: TGTGCCAGCAGTGGGACATCCTTCTACGAGCAGTACTTC

j_gene: TRBJ1-4
abundance: -
len: 13
d_gene: -
v_gene: TRBV29-1
CDR3aa: CSAQGSANEKLFF
CDR3nt: TGCAGCGCCCAGGGTTCAGCTAATGAAAAACTGTTTTTT

j_gene: TRBJ1-2
abundance: -
len: 15
d_gene: TRBD1
v_gene: TRBV5-6
CDR3aa: CASSLGPGGRVGYTF
CDR3nt: TGTGCCAGCAGCTTGGGGCCAGGGGGCCGCGTCGGCTACACCTTC

j_gene: TRBJ1-1
abundance: -
len: 15
d_gene: -
v_gene: TRBV19
CDR3aa: CASSIDRSGNTEAFF
CDR3nt: TGTGCCAGTAGTATAGACAGGTCAGGGAACACTGAAGCTTTCTTT

j_gene: TRBJ2-1
abundance: -
len: 15
d_gene: TRBD1
v_gene: TRBV11-3
CDR3aa: CASSSRQGTYNEQFF
CDR3nt: TGTGCCAGCAGCTCCCGACAGGGCACCTACAATGAGCAGTTCTTC

j_gene: TRBJ2-3
abundance: once
len: 13
d_gene: -
v_gene: TRBV27
CDR3aa: CASAAGAPSTQYF
CDR3nt: TGTGCCAGCGCGGCGGGGGCACCATCTACGCAGTATTTT

j_gene: TRBJ2-5
abundance: -
len: 17
d_gene: TRBD2
v_gene: TRBV5-6
CDR3aa: CASSWPNLAGGEETQYF
CDR3nt: TGTGCCAGCAGCTGGCCAAACTTAGCGGGAGGGGAGGAGACCCAGTACTTC

j_gene: TRBJ1-2
abundance: -
len: 14
d_gene: -
v_gene: TRBV5-1
CDR3aa: CASSLGQRGNGYTF
CDR3nt: TGCGCCAGCAGCTTGGGACAGAGAGGAAATGGCTACACCTTC

j_gene: TRBJ1-1
abundance: once
len: 15
d_gene: -
v_gene: TRBV28
CDR3aa: CASSPPDRMNTEAFF
CDR3nt: TGTGCCAGCAGTCCCCCCGACAGAATGAACACTGAAGCTTTCTTT

j_gene: TRBJ2-2
abundance: -
len: 16
d_gene: TRBD2
v_gene: TRBV2
CDR3aa: CASSEALAGGTGELFF
CDR3nt: TGTGCCAGCAGTGAAGCACTAGCGGGTGGCACCGGGGAGCTGTTTTTT

j_gene: TRBJ2-4
abundance: -
len: 15
d_gene: TRBD1
v_gene: TRBV7-9
CDR3aa: CASSPSRDRRNIQYF
CDR3nt: TGTGCCAGCAGCCCATCCAGGGACAGGAGGAACATTCAGTACTTC

j_gene: TRBJ2-7
abundance: -
len: 14
d_gene: -
v_gene: TRBV6-6
CDR3aa: CASSYRSSDYEQYF
CDR3nt: TGTGCCAGCAGTTACAGGTCTAGCGACTACGAGCAGTACTTC

j_gene: TRBJ1-5
abundance: -
len: 16
d_gene: -
v_gene: TRBV6-1
CDR3aa: CASSEYSGHMDQPQHF
CDR3nt: TGTGCCAGCAGTGAGTATTCAGGGCATATGGATCAGCCCCAGCATTTT

j_gene: TRBJ1-2
abundance: -
len: 14
d_gene: TRBD1
v_gene: TRBV19
CDR3aa: CASSIAGTVLGYTF
CDR3nt: TGTGCCAGTAGTATAGCCGGGACAGTTCTCGGCTACACCTTC

j_gene: TRBJ2-7
abundance: -
len: 15
d_gene: TRBD2
v_gene: TRBV30
CDR3aa: CAWSEGLAGAYEQYF
CDR3nt: TGTGCCTGGAGTGAAGGACTAGCGGGCGCCTACGAGCAGTACTTC